Listed here are 13 T cell receptor beta chains from one sample, sequenced in a study of T cells in Graves' hyperthyroidism and ophthalmopathy. Amplification yielded TCR beta CDR3 regions, with RNA transcripts as the source. The TCR CDR3 first-round RT-PCR relied on the HTBI primer set. Via MiXCR, TCRdb re-called the multiplex PCR reads, giving one row per CDR3 protein. The sample holds more than 550,000 distinct CDR3 sequences, approximately 15% seen once. The sequenced material came from blood. These TCRs come from a man in his forties or fifties with Graves' hyperthyroidism.

This clonotype has more than one count but fewer than ten. This chain connects TRBV24-1 to TRBJ2-5; D call uncertain. CDR1 is KGHDR, CDR2 SFDVKD, per germline. CDR3 length: 13 residues. Trimming left V 3 bases short and J 0 bases short, with 4 bases between. The CDR3 DNA reads as TGTGCCACCAGTGATGGGAACCAAGAGACCCAGTACTTC. It specifies CATSDGNQETQYF.

In this sample, this clonotype turned up a few times. This chain links TRBV7-9 with TRBJ2-3, with TRBD2 matching over 10 bases. Germline V CDR1 and CDR2: SEHNR, FQNEAQ (reference sequence). J gave up 5 bases and V 4 bases, and 6 bases lay outside the gene matches. The CDR3 sequence is 15 residues long. The CDR3 is CASSSLVAGGDTQYF. In DNA, the CDR3 is TGTGCCAGCAGCTCCCTAGTAGCGGGAGGAGATACGCAGTATTTT.

The chain recombines TRBV20-1 with TRBJ1-5, with no clear D. This CDR3 spans 15 amino acids. The germline V gene has CDR1 DFQATT and CDR2 SNEGSKA (reference sequence). V was trimmed by 3 bases and J by 3 bases, leaving 15 bases between them. CDR3 loop: CSASIIGRTNQPQHF. The DNA for the CDR3 is TGCAGTGCTAGTATTATAGGGAGGACCAATCAGCCCCAGCATTTT.

This clonotype was detected once. The chain couples TRBV12-3 or TRBV12-4 to TRBJ2-2; D is unresolved. The CDR3 extends over 14 amino acids. V was shortened by 3 bases and J by 5 bases, with 10 bases between the two germline ends. The CDR3 nucleotides are TGTGCCAGCAGTTTGACATCTCGAACCGGGGAGCTGTTTTTT. Translation gives CASSLTSRTGELFF.

This clonotype was observed a handful of times. V gene TRBV28 combines with J gene TRBJ1-2; D gene uncertain. Between the trimmed V and J ends, which lost 9 bases and 2 bases, there was a span of 13 bases. The CDR3 covers 13 residues. Germline V lookup: CDR1 MDHEN, CDR2 SYDVKM. For the CDR3, the DNA is TGTGCCAGTTTCTCCACCGAAAACTATGGCTACACCTTC. The encoded protein is CASFSTENYGYTF.

The chain links TRBV20-1 to TRBJ2-7; 10 bases align to TRBD2. This CDR3 has 17 amino acids. CDR1 DFQATT and CDR2 SNEGSKA come from the germline V gene (reference sequence). The junction had 9 bases not matched to a gene; V was cut back by 0 bases and J by 1 base. This CDR3 is CSARDSQREGRSYEQYF. CDR3 nucleotides: TGCAGTGCTAGAGATTCCCAGCGGGAGGGCCGTTCCTACGAGCAGTACTTC.

This clonotype was counted many times. The CDR3 region is CASSLLNQNTEAFF. In nucleotides, the CDR3 is TGTGCCAGCAGCCTTTTGAACCAGAACACTGAAGCTTTCTTT. J is TRBJ1-1 and V is TRBV28; D gene ambiguous. The germline gives CDR1 MDHEN, CDR2 SYDVKM. Trimming took off 6 bases at V and 1 base at J, with 12 bases between the two ends. This CDR3 is built from 14 residues.

J is TRBJ1-1 and V is TRBV29-1; D is unclear. The CDR3 sequence is 13 residues long. Trimming pared 6 bases from V and 5 bases from J, leaving 16 bases between. Germline V gene sequence: CDR1 SQVTM, CDR2 ANQGSEA. DNA for the CDR3: TGCAGCGTAGTACTGAAGGGAGGAACTGAAGCTTTCTTT. Translated: CSVVLKGGTEAFF.

On this clonotype itself: A single base separates this from a much larger clone, so it may be a read error. The chain uses TRBV27 and TRBJ1-2; unclear D gene. V was pared by 6 bases and J by 5 bases, with 10 bases between. The CDR3 spans 12 residues. Per the germline V gene, CDR1 is MNHEY and CDR2 is SMNVEV (reference sequence). CDR3 bases: TGTGCCAGCAGAGGTGAAAAGTATGGCTACACCTTC. Its protein is CASRGEKYGYTF.

This clonotype was seen a few times. The V and J genes are TRBV2 and TRBJ1-5; D perhaps matches TRBD1 (6 bases). This CDR3 is 17 amino acids long. Germline V CDR1 and CDR2: SNHLY, FYNNEI. V dropped 3 bases and J dropped 0 bases, with 15 bases sitting between them. The CDR3 nucleotides are TGTGCCAGCAGTGATTGGGGGCAGGGCTATAGCAATCAGCCCCAGCATTTT. It yields the protein CASSDWGQGYSNQPQHF.

This clonotype came up many times. The chain combines TRBV12-3 or TRBV12-4 with TRBJ1-6; no reliable D call. Trimming removed 3 bases at V and 7 bases at J, with 13 bases between. This CDR3 has 15 amino acids. The CDR3 sequence: CASSFADPLNSPLHF. DNA of the CDR3: TGTGCCAGCAGTTTTGCAGACCCCCTAAATTCACCCCTCCACTTT.

There are a few counts of this clonotype. The J gene is TRBJ1-1, the V gene TRBV7-9, with a possible D match to TRBD1 (6 bases). Trimming removed 2 bases from V and 1 base from J, with 8 bases in between. CDR3 length: 14 amino acids. CDR1 is SEHNR, CDR2 FQNEAQ, per germline (reference sequence). The CDR3 here is CASSLIQGNTEAFF. In DNA, the CDR3 is TGTGCCAGCAGCTTAATACAGGGGAACACTGAAGCTTTCTTT. The full variable domain, completed using reference TRBV7-9 and TRBJ1-1, is DTGVSQNPRHKITKRGQNVTFRCDPISEHNRLYWYRQTLGQGPEFLTYFQNEAQLEKSRLLSDRFSAERPKGSFSTLEIQRTEQGDSAMYLCASSLIQGNTEAFFGQGTRLTVV.

In this sample, this clonotype turned up a few times. The chain joins TRBV6-2 or TRBV6-3 to TRBJ2-1; D not certain. The CDR3 loop spans 16 amino acids. The V gene lost 7 bases and the J gene lost 0 bases, with 16 bases spanning the gap. Germline assignment: CDR1 MNHEY and CDR2 SVGEGT. In DNA, the CDR3 is TGTGCCAGCAAGCCGGCCAGCGCGAGCTCCTACAATGAGCAGTTCTTC. Protein product: CASKPASASSYNEQFF.